A selection of T cell receptor beta chains follows, all from one sample in a study of vaccination and CD4 T cells after COVID-19. Antigen specificity for these receptors is unknown. Each CDR3 protein gets one entry after TCRdb re-called the PCR reads with MiXCR. The sample has just under 20,000 distinct CDR3 sequences, over 45% seen once. Sequenced input: cultured CD4+ T cells from blood. The receptors derive from a human donor with COVID-19. CDR3s include the opening cysteine and the closing phenylalanine or tryptophan. Each record gives: V gene, clone size, D gene, J gene, CDR3 DNA, CDR3 protein. A D gene is named only where the DNA matches it firmly. Only part of the rows carry a size: once, few, many, or a class if the clone is expanded.

v_gene: TRBV6-5; abundance: NA; d_gene: NA; j_gene: TRBJ2-1; CDR3nt: TGTGCCAGCAGTTACAACGGGGCCTACAATGAGCAGTTCTTC; CDR3aa: CASSYNGAYNEQFF
v_gene: TRBV15; abundance: NA; d_gene: NA; j_gene: TRBJ2-7; CDR3nt: TGTGCCACCAGCCGCGACCCCTCCTACGAGCAGTACTTC; CDR3aa: CATSRDPSYEQYF
v_gene: TRBV20-1; abundance: NA; d_gene: TRBD1; j_gene: TRBJ2-2; CDR3nt: TGCAGTGCTTTTGGGACAGACAACACCGGGGAGCTGTTTTTT; CDR3aa: CSAFGTDNTGELFF
v_gene: TRBV28; abundance: NA; d_gene: NA; j_gene: TRBJ2-7; CDR3nt: TGTGCCAGCAGCCGCGGCGGGGTTCCCTACGAGCAGTACTTC; CDR3aa: CASSRGGVPYEQYF
v_gene: TRBV6-1; abundance: few; d_gene: NA; j_gene: TRBJ1-2; CDR3nt: TGTGCCAGCAGGGCGACGGACGGGTACTACTATGGCTACACCTTC; CDR3aa: CASRATDGYYYGYTF
v_gene: TRBV10-2; abundance: NA; d_gene: NA; j_gene: TRBJ2-5; CDR3nt: TGCGCCAGCAGTGAGTCAGTCAGGACCCCGCCAGGAGAGACCCAGTACTTC; CDR3aa: CASSESVRTPPGETQYF
v_gene: TRBV5-1; abundance: NA; d_gene: TRBD1; j_gene: TRBJ1-1; CDR3nt: TGCGCCAGCACTACAGGGGCAGCGCTGAACACTGAAGCTTTCTTT; CDR3aa: CASTTGAALNTEAFF
v_gene: TRBV6-1; abundance: NA; d_gene: TRBD2; j_gene: TRBJ2-7; CDR3nt: TGTGCCAGCAGTCCCGGAGCAAGCGGGGATTACGAGCAGTACTTC; CDR3aa: CASSPGASGDYEQYF
v_gene: TRBV6-1; abundance: NA; d_gene: TRBD2; j_gene: TRBJ2-3; CDR3nt: TGTGCCAGCAGTAGGGCGGGTGGGCTAGCGGGGGGGTCTAGCACAGATACGCAGTATTTT; CDR3aa: CASSRAGGLAGGSSTDTQYF
v_gene: TRBV6-1; abundance: few; d_gene: NA; j_gene: TRBJ1-6; CDR3nt: TGTGCCAGCAGACAGGGCTCCTATAATTCACCCCTCCACTTT; CDR3aa: CASRQGSYNSPLHF
v_gene: TRBV27; abundance: NA; d_gene: NA; j_gene: TRBJ2-3; CDR3nt: TGTGCCAGCAGTTTATTGGGCGGGGGCACAGATACGCAGTATTTT; CDR3aa: CASSLLGGGTDTQYF
v_gene: TRBV2; abundance: few; d_gene: NA; j_gene: TRBJ2-2; CDR3nt: TGTGCCAGCATCAAAACATCGAGGGGTACCGGGGAGCTGTTTTTT; CDR3aa: CASIKTSRGTGELFF
v_gene: TRBV5-8; abundance: NA; d_gene: NA; j_gene: TRBJ1-2; CDR3nt: TGTGCCAGCAGCCTGAACTATGGCTACACCTTC; CDR3aa: CASSLNYGYTF
v_gene: TRBV12-3/TRBV12-4; abundance: NA; d_gene: NA; j_gene: TRBJ1-6; CDR3nt: TGTGCCAGCAGCACAATAGGGGGGTCACCCCTCCACTTT; CDR3aa: CASSTIGGSPLHF
v_gene: TRBV7-6; abundance: few; d_gene: NA; j_gene: TRBJ2-3; CDR3nt: TGTGCCAGCAGCTTAGTAGAAGGGAGCACAGATACGCAGTATTTT; CDR3aa: CASSLVEGSTDTQYF
v_gene: TRBV5-8; abundance: NA; d_gene: NA; j_gene: TRBJ2-4; CDR3nt: TGTGCCAGCAGCTTTAGGACAGCAGCAAACATTCAGTACTTC; CDR3aa: CASSFRTAANIQYF
v_gene: TRBV19; abundance: NA; d_gene: TRBD2; j_gene: TRBJ2-5; CDR3nt: TGTGCCAGTAGTACGACTAGCGGGGGTTACCAAGAGACCCAGTACTTC; CDR3aa: CASSTTSGGYQETQYF
v_gene: TRBV20-1; abundance: NA; d_gene: NA; j_gene: TRBJ1-5; CDR3nt: TGCAGTGCTTGGGTAGGGGATAGCAATCAGCCCCAGCATTTT; CDR3aa: CSAWVGDSNQPQHF
v_gene: TRBV7-3; abundance: NA; d_gene: TRBD1; j_gene: TRBJ2-6; CDR3nt: TGTGCCAGCAGCTTGTCAGGGGGCTCTGGGGCCAACGTCCTGACTTTC; CDR3aa: CASSLSGGSGANVLTF
v_gene: TRBV6-1; abundance: medium-sized; d_gene: TRBD2; j_gene: TRBJ2-5; CDR3nt: TGTGCCAGCAGCCGAAGCGGGGGGACTATCCAAGAGACCCAGTACTTC; CDR3aa: CASSRSGGTIQETQYF
v_gene: TRBV6-1; abundance: once; d_gene: NA; j_gene: TRBJ1-6; CDR3nt: TGTGCCAGCAGTGCACGGGCGTGGGATTCACCCCTCCACTTT; CDR3aa: CASSARAWDSPLHF
v_gene: TRBV5-6; abundance: NA; d_gene: TRBD1; j_gene: TRBJ2-5; CDR3nt: TGTGCCAGCACCGCGACAGGGGGGAGAGAGACCCAGTACTTC; CDR3aa: CASTATGGRETQYF
v_gene: TRBV11-3; abundance: NA; d_gene: NA; j_gene: TRBJ1-1; CDR3nt: TGTGCCAGCAGTCGCCGTATTATGAACACTGAAGCTTTCTTT; CDR3aa: CASSRRIMNTEAFF
v_gene: TRBV6-4; abundance: few; d_gene: NA; j_gene: TRBJ1-5; CDR3nt: TGTGCCAGCAGTGTGACGGTCAATCAGCCCCAGCATTTT; CDR3aa: CASSVTVNQPQHF
v_gene: TRBV12-3/TRBV12-4; abundance: NA; d_gene: NA; j_gene: TRBJ1-1; CDR3nt: TGTGCCAGCAGTTTTCTGGAGCCCACTCGGCTAACGGAAGCTTTCTTT; CDR3aa: CASSFLEPTRLTEAFF
v_gene: TRBV11-3; abundance: few; d_gene: NA; j_gene: TRBJ2-2; CDR3nt: TGTGCCAGCAGCTTGGGACGGCTAAGCACCGGGGAGCTGTTTTTT; CDR3aa: CASSLGRLSTGELFF
v_gene: TRBV12-3/TRBV12-4; abundance: NA; d_gene: TRBD1; j_gene: TRBJ1-2; CDR3nt: TGTGCCAGCGGACCTGGACAGGGTGAAGGCTATGGCTACACCTTC; CDR3aa: CASGPGQGEGYGYTF
v_gene: TRBV9; abundance: NA; d_gene: NA; j_gene: TRBJ1-1; CDR3nt: TGTGCCAGCAGCGTAACGACGAACATGAACACTGAAGCTTTCTTT; CDR3aa: CASSVTTNMNTEAFF
v_gene: TRBV6-1; abundance: NA; d_gene: NA; j_gene: TRBJ2-2; CDR3nt: TGTGCCAGCGCCCCCCGGGTTCTGAACACCGGGGAGCTGTTTTTT; CDR3aa: CASAPRVLNTGELFF
v_gene: TRBV6-5; abundance: few; d_gene: NA; j_gene: TRBJ2-7; CDR3nt: TGTGCCAGCAGTTACTCTCGGGGTAACCCCTACGAGCAGTACTTC; CDR3aa: CASSYSRGNPYEQYF
v_gene: TRBV5-1; abundance: once; d_gene: NA; j_gene: TRBJ1-1; CDR3nt: TGCGCCAGCAGCTCCCAACCGACGAACACTGAAGCTTTCTTT; CDR3aa: CASSSQPTNTEAFF
v_gene: TRBV20-1; abundance: few; d_gene: NA; j_gene: TRBJ2-2; CDR3nt: TGCAGCGGGGGAGAGAACACCGGGGAGCTGTTTTTT; CDR3aa: CSGGENTGELFF
v_gene: TRBV2; abundance: few; d_gene: TRBD1; j_gene: TRBJ1-6; CDR3nt: TGTGCCACTCAACAGGGGACTATTCCAAATTCACCCCTCCACTTT; CDR3aa: CATQQGTIPNSPLHF
v_gene: TRBV5-4; abundance: NA; d_gene: NA; j_gene: TRBJ2-3; CDR3nt: TGTGCCAGCAGCTTGGCCGGGGGGCGAGCAGATACGCAGTATTTT; CDR3aa: CASSLAGGRADTQYF
v_gene: TRBV7-2; abundance: few; d_gene: NA; j_gene: TRBJ2-5; CDR3nt: TGTGCCAGCAGCTTGGACCTCGCACCCTGGGAGACCCAGTACTTC; CDR3aa: CASSLDLAPWETQYF
v_gene: TRBV12-3/TRBV12-4; abundance: few; d_gene: NA; j_gene: TRBJ1-5; CDR3nt: TGTGCCAGCAGTTTAGACAGTTCTTATCAGCCCCAGCATTTT; CDR3aa: CASSLDSSYQPQHF
v_gene: TRBV7-2; abundance: few; d_gene: NA; j_gene: TRBJ1-5; CDR3nt: TGTGCCAGCAGCTCAAGGGCAGGGGATCAGCCCCAGCATTTT; CDR3aa: CASSSRAGDQPQHF
v_gene: TRBV20-1; abundance: few; d_gene: NA; j_gene: TRBJ1-1; CDR3nt: TGCAGTGCGAGAGCGACGGAAAACACTGAAGCTTTCTTT; CDR3aa: CSARATENTEAFF
v_gene: TRBV20-1; abundance: NA; d_gene: TRBD1; j_gene: TRBJ2-5; CDR3nt: TGCAGTGCTAGCCACAAGTTCGGGACAGGGGTGAGGGAGACCCAGTACTTC; CDR3aa: CSASHKFGTGVRETQYF
v_gene: TRBV28; abundance: NA; d_gene: NA; j_gene: TRBJ1-5; CDR3nt: TGTGCCAGTAAAGCCCCCTCCAATCAGCCCCAGCATTTT; CDR3aa: CASKAPSNQPQHF
v_gene: TRBV19; abundance: NA; d_gene: NA; j_gene: TRBJ1-1; CDR3nt: TGTGCCAGTAGTCCGCTTAGAGGGATGACGACTGAAGCTTTCTTT; CDR3aa: CASSPLRGMTTEAFF
v_gene: TRBV30; abundance: NA; d_gene: NA; j_gene: TRBJ1-6; CDR3nt: TGTGCCTGTAAGGACAGTTTGGATTCACCCCTCCACTTT; CDR3aa: CACKDSLDSPLHF
v_gene: TRBV10-2; abundance: NA; d_gene: TRBD1; j_gene: TRBJ2-7; CDR3nt: TGCGCCAGCAGTGAGTCGGGACAGGGTTACGAGCAGTACTTC; CDR3aa: CASSESGQGYEQYF
v_gene: TRBV20-1; abundance: NA; d_gene: TRBD2; j_gene: TRBJ2-3; CDR3nt: TGCAGTGCCCCGGCCGGGGCTAGCGGTAGGGATACGCAGTATTTT; CDR3aa: CSAPAGASGRDTQYF
v_gene: TRBV7-2; abundance: NA; d_gene: TRBD2; j_gene: TRBJ2-7; CDR3nt: TGTGCCAGCAGCTTAGCCCTAGCGGGGGGGCGTGAGCAGTACTTC; CDR3aa: CASSLALAGGREQYF
v_gene: TRBV20-1; abundance: NA; d_gene: TRBD1; j_gene: TRBJ1-3; CDR3nt: TGCAGTGCTAGGGACAGGAACTCTGGAAACACCATATATTTT; CDR3aa: CSARDRNSGNTIYF
v_gene: TRBV6-1; abundance: NA; d_gene: TRBD1; j_gene: TRBJ1-6; CDR3nt: TGTGCCAGCAGTATAGGGGGCCAGGGTACTGCACCCCTCCACTTT; CDR3aa: CASSIGGQGTAPLHF
v_gene: TRBV30; abundance: NA; d_gene: TRBD1; j_gene: TRBJ1-6; CDR3nt: TGTGCCTGGAGGACGGACAGGGGGACCTCCTATAATTCACCCCTCCACTTT; CDR3aa: CAWRTDRGTSYNSPLHF
v_gene: TRBV20-1; abundance: few; d_gene: TRBD2; j_gene: TRBJ2-7; CDR3nt: TGCAGTGCTAGACGGGGGGGGGCTTCCTACGAGCAGTACTTC; CDR3aa: CSARRGGASYEQYF
v_gene: TRBV11-2; abundance: NA; d_gene: NA; j_gene: TRBJ1-3; CDR3nt: TGTGCCAGCAGCTTAATCCGAGGCAACACCATATATTTT; CDR3aa: CASSLIRGNTIYF
v_gene: TRBV4-3; abundance: few; d_gene: TRBD1; j_gene: TRBJ1-2; CDR3nt: TGCGCCAGCAGCCAAGACCTGAACCCCGGGACAGGGGGCGTCTATGGCTACACCTTC; CDR3aa: CASSQDLNPGTGGVYGYTF
v_gene: TRBV12-3/TRBV12-4; abundance: NA; d_gene: NA; j_gene: TRBJ2-5; CDR3nt: TGTGCCAGCAGTTTACGCAGGTACCAAGAGACCCAGTACTTC; CDR3aa: CASSLRRYQETQYF
v_gene: TRBV4-1; abundance: NA; d_gene: NA; j_gene: TRBJ1-2; CDR3nt: TGCGCCAGCAGCCAATTGAGGGGAGACTATGGCTACACCTTC; CDR3aa: CASSQLRGDYGYTF